This entry lists 14 T cell receptor beta chains sequenced from one sample in a study of T cells in Graves' hyperthyroidism and ophthalmopathy. TCR beta CDR3 regions were amplified from RNA transcripts. RT-PCR in the first round (using the HTBI primer set) targeted the TCR CDR3. TCRdb recomputed calls from the multiplex PCR reads with MiXCR, one row per CDR3 protein. Among roughly 700,000 distinct CDR3 sequences, about 15% were seen once, and the ten largest hold roughly 10%. The specimen sequenced was blood. The receptors come from a woman between 18 and 30 years old with Graves' hyperthyroidism.

There are a few counts of this clonotype. This rearrangement joins TRBV4-3 to TRBJ2-2; TRBD1 or TRBD2 may be the D gene (5 bases each). The V end was cut by 4 bases, the J end by 5 bases, with 14 bases between. Looked up from germline, CDR1 is LGHNA and CDR2 is YSLEER. The CDR3 contains 15 residues. The CDR3 DNA is TGCGCCAGCAGCCGGGGGAGAGCAGGAACCGGGGAGCTGTTTTTT. This gives the protein CASSRGRAGTGELFF.

V usage is TRBV19 and J usage is TRBJ1-5; perhaps TRBD1 as D (6 bases). Germline CDR1 and CDR2: LNHDA and SQIVND (reference sequence). V was pared by 6 bases and J by 5 bases, with 14 bases between. The CDR3 totals 14 residues. CDR3 DNA: TGTGCCAGTAGGAGGCAGGGGCCGCATCAGCCCCAGCATTTT. It codes for CASRRQGPHQPQHF.

This clonotype was counted many times. The genes are TRBV27 and TRBJ1-1; 7 bases line up with TRBD1. Trimming removed 5 bases from V and 0 bases from J; junction bases left unmatched: 6. CDR1 is MNHEY, CDR2 SMNVEV, per germline (reference sequence). The length of the CDR3 is 15 residues. CDR3 in amino acids: CASSGGTAMNTEAFF. The CDR3 nucleotides are TGTGCCAGCAGTGGGGGGACAGCCATGAACACTGAAGCTTTCTTT.

The rearrangement links TRBV7-9 to TRBJ2-1; tentatively, D is TRBD1 (5 bases). This CDR3 is built from 17 residues. Germline V lookup: CDR1 SEHNR, CDR2 FQNEAQ (reference sequence). Trimming took 7 bases from V and 10 from J, leaving 29 bases between them. DNA of the CDR3: TGTGCCAGCATCAATCAGAATTCAGGGCTTTCGTCCTGGGAGCAGTTCTTC. Its translation is CASINQNSGLSSWEQFF.

The chain has TRBV19 and TRBJ1-5; a possible D gene is TRBD1 (6 bases). The ends were cut back, 8 bases at V and 0 bases at J, with 29 bases in the middle. The CDR3 is 20 residues long. Germline V CDR1 and CDR2: LNHDA, SQIVND (reference sequence). This CDR3 is CASGRWGAYSRVYSNQPQHF. CDR3 nucleotides: TGTGCCAGTGGGCGTTGGGGGGCCTACTCTCGGGTATATAGCAATCAGCCCCAGCATTTT. Full variable domain (outside the CDR3, taken from reference TRBV19 and TRBJ1-5): DGGITQSPKYLFRKEGQNVTLSCEQNLNHDAMYWYRQDPGQGLRLIYYSQIVNDFQKGDIAEGYSVSREKKESFPLTVTSAQKNPTAFYLCASGRWGAYSRVYSNQPQHFGDGTRLSIL.

J is TRBJ2-7 and V is TRBV7-9; 14 positions match TRBD2. V lost 5 bases, J lost 1 base, and 10 bases stayed unmatched. This CDR3 comprises 18 residues. Germline CDR1 SEHNR, CDR2 FQNEAQ (reference sequence). CDR3 coding DNA: TGTGCCAGCAGCGGAGTGGGACTAGCGGGAGCCACGTCCTACGAGCAGTACTTC. Encoded protein: CASSGVGLAGATSYEQYF.

This clonotype was counted between two and nine times. The chain recombines TRBV13 with TRBJ1-2; possible D gene TRBD1, 5 bases. The CDR3 is 16 amino acids. Germline V gene lookup returns CDR1 PRHDT and CDR2 FYEKMQ (reference sequence). The V end was cut by 3 bases, the J end by 1 base, with 15 bases between. CDR3 nucleotides: TGTGCCAGCAGCTTTGCGGAAGTGGGGGGTAACTATGGCTACACCTTC. Encoded protein: CASSFAEVGGNYGYTF.

This clonotype was recorded many times. The chain has TRBV11-2 and TRBJ2-7, with D uncertain. The germline V gene encodes CDR1 SGHAT and CDR2 FQNNGV. The CDR3 totals 14 residues. The V end was cut by 1 base, the J end by 2 bases, with 9 bases between. CDR3 residues: CASSLAGRPYEQYF. As DNA, the CDR3 is TGTGCCAGCAGCTTAGCTGGAAGGCCCTACGAGCAGTACTTC.

The V call is TRBV5-1, the J call TRBJ1-2; 7 bases line up with TRBD1. V gave up 7 bases and J gave up 8 bases; unmatched junction bases: 11. CDR3 length: 13 residues. CDR1 and CDR2 from the germline V gene are SGHRS and YFSETQ. The CDR3 region is CASSRTGERGYTF. The CDR3 nucleotides read TGCGCCAGCTCCCGAACAGGGGAACGGGGCTACACCTTC. Using reference TRBV5-1 and TRBJ1-2 for the parts outside the CDR3, the full variable domain is KAGVTQTPRYLIKTRGQQVTLSCSPISGHRSVSWYQQTPGQGLQFLFEYFSETQRNKGNFPGRFSGRQFSNSRSEMNVSTLELGDSALYLCASSRTGERGYTFGSGTRLTVV.

The chain joins TRBV7-6 to TRBJ2-2; a weak D match, TRBD2 (6 bases). Germline V gives CDR1 SGHVS, CDR2 FNYEAQ. Deletions cut 3 bases from V and 7 bases from J, with 15 bases between. This CDR3 contains 15 residues. The CDR3 sequence is CASSFETSRGGELFF. DNA for the CDR3: TGTGCCAGCAGCTTTGAAACTAGCCGGGGCGGGGAGCTGTTTTTT.

Of note for this clonotype: This clone may be a read error of a much larger clone one base away. This chain links TRBV5-1 with TRBJ2-3, with a possible D match to TRBD2 (6 bases). CDR1 and CDR2 (germline): SGHRS, YFSETQ. The V gene lost 2 bases and the J gene lost 0 bases, with 16 bases spanning the gap. The CDR3 extends over 17 amino acids. CDR3 nucleotides: TGCGCCAGCAGCTTCCACCTTAGCGGCAGTAGCACAGATACGCAGTATTTT. Its translation: CASSFHLSGSSTDTQYF.

The chain links TRBV5-1 to TRBJ1-1; weak D call: TRBD1 (6 bases). The CDR3 length is 14 residues. Looked up from germline, CDR1 is SGHRS and CDR2 is YFSETQ. The V end lost 4 bases, the J end lost 1 base, and 11 bases lay between the germline ends. CDR3 sequence: CASSGGTQNTEAFF. The CDR3 DNA reads TGCGCCAGCAGCGGGGGGACACAGAACACTGAAGCTTTCTTT.

This clonotype was seen ten or more times. The rearrangement joins TRBV10-3 to TRBJ2-1; 10 nucleotides match TRBD1. In germline, CDR1 is ENHRY, CDR2 SYGVKD. CDR3 length: 15 amino acids. J lost 4 bases, V lost 3 bases, and 3 bases had no gene match. The DNA for the CDR3 is TGTGCCATCAGTGAACCGGGACAGGGGTACAATGAGCAGTTCTTC. Its translation is CAISEPGQGYNEQFF.

This rearrangement joins TRBV10-3 to TRBJ1-1; perhaps TRBD1 as D (5 bases). V was shortened by 2 bases and J by 6 bases, with 10 bases between the two germline ends. The CDR3 has 13 residues. Looked up from germline, CDR1 is ENHRY and CDR2 is SYGVKD. The CDR3 is CAISEGPGPEAFF. The CDR3 DNA follows: TGTGCCATCAGTGAGGGGCCGGGGCCTGAAGCTTTCTTT.